The source of this T cell receptor beta chain is a study of Ad26.COV2.S vaccination and SARS-CoV-2 variants. The study's findings and limits: Recipients given vaccine exceeded placebo recipients in spike-specific TCR breadth. Reports say spike-specific CD8+ and CD4+ T cell responses covered substantial breadth after vaccination. For non-spike TCRs, breadth in vaccine recipients resembled that in placebo recipients. Assessments of TCR breadth and depth may have underestimated the total T cell responses.

On this clone itself: Its cognate antigen is unknown.

The CDR3 extends over 14 amino acids. The ends were cut back, 2 bases at V and 0 bases at J, with 8 bases in the middle. Germline loops: CDR1 LGHDT, CDR2 YNNKEL (reference sequence). Produced via immunoSEQ multiplex PCR; TCRdb's table is partial and in-frame only. The sample yields 180,000 or so clones, roughly nine tenths seen once. Here the sequenced sample was peripheral blood, taken after recovery from COVID-19. V is TRBV3-1 (or the pseudogene TRBV3-2) and J is TRBJ2-7, with D possibly matching TRBD2 (5 bases). The TCR sequence derives from a human donor who had recovered from COVID-19. The CDR3 DNA is TGTGCCAGCAGCCAAACACGGGACTCCTACGAGCAGTACTTC. Translation: CASSQTRDSYEQYF.